A selection of T cell receptor beta chains follows, all from one sample in a study of T cell changes during pregnancy in multiple sclerosis. Clones were sequenced by immunoSEQ multiplex PCR, and TCRdb holds only the in-frame ones, with some missing. This sample has about 34,000 clones, with 75% to 90% found just once. Here the sequenced sample was CD8+ T cells from peripheral blood mononuclear cells, taken after pregnancy. Receptors originate from a female donor with multiple sclerosis, enrolled in a pregnancy study. CDR3s include the opening cysteine and the closing phenylalanine or tryptophan. D genes are given only for firm matches. Clone size is given for some rows only: seen once, a few or many times, or a class if the clone is expanded.

d_gene	v_gene	j_gene	abundance	CDR3aa	CDR3nt
.	TRBV29-1	TRBJ1-2	.	CSVSPTRGGRASNYGYTF	TGCAGCGTTTCCCCTACCCGGGGGGGCCGCGCCTCTAACTATGGCTACACCTTC
.	TRBV29-1	TRBJ2-7	.	CSVEVRDLRSYEQYF	TGCAGCGTCGAGGTGCGGGACTTACGATCCTACGAGCAGTACTTC
.	TRBV13	TRBJ2-7	.	CASSSRLRDFSTYEQYF	TGTGCCAGCAGTTCCCGGCTCCGGGACTTCTCAACCTACGAGCAGTACTTC
.	TRBV7-9	TRBJ2-2	.	CASSSQGSGELFF	TGTGCCAGCAGCTCGCAGGGGTCCGGGGAGCTGTTTTTT
.	TRBV9	TRBJ1-3	.	CASGAGSEDGNTIYF	TGTGCCAGCGGAGCGGGCTCCGAGGACGGAAACACCATATATTTT
.	TRBV6-5	TRBJ2-6	.	CASSLQPSGANVLTF	TGTGCCAGCAGTTTACAGCCCTCTGGGGCCAACGTCCTGACTTTC
.	TRBV9	TRBJ1-6	.	CASSVAGEVSYNSPLHF	TGTGCCAGCAGCGTAGCGGGGGAGGTCTCCTATAATTCACCCCTCCACTTT
.	TRBV19	TRBJ2-3	.	CASSIVAVRTDTQYF	TGTGCCAGTAGTATAGTGGCCGTACGCACAGATACGCAGTATTTT
.	TRBV7-9	TRBJ2-7	.	CASSKPEQGGYEQYF	TGTGCCAGCAGCAAACCCGAGCAGGGGGGCTACGAGCAGTACTTC
TRBD2	TRBV5-4	TRBJ2-2	.	CASSLTGGATGELFF	TGTGCCAGCAGCTTAACCGGGGGGGCCACCGGGGAGCTGTTTTTT
TRBD1	TRBV6-5	TRBJ1-5	.	CASRQGAVQPQHF	TGTGCCAGCAGACAGGGGGCGGTTCAGCCCCAGCATTTT
TRBD2	TRBV4-2	TRBJ2-7	.	CASSQDRASGASYEQYF	TGTGCCAGCAGCCAAGATCGGGCTAGCGGGGCCTCCTACGAGCAGTACTTC
.	TRBV19	TRBJ1-4	once	CASSIDAGEKLFF	TGTGCCAGTAGTATAGATGCGGGGGAGAAACTGTTTTTT
.	TRBV7-2	TRBJ1-2	.	CASSLAGGNGGYTF	TGTGCCAGCAGCTTAGCTGGAGGTAATGGTGGCTACACCTTC
.	TRBV5-4	TRBJ1-5	.	CASSLGDQPQHF	TGTGCCAGCAGCTTAGGGGATCAGCCCCAGCATTTT
.	TRBV4-1	TRBJ2-7	.	CASSQGGKYEQYF	TGCGCCAGCAGCCAAGGAGGCAAATACGAGCAGTACTTC
.	TRBV4-3	TRBJ2-7	.	CASSQGPFYEQYF	TGCGCCAGCAGCCAAGGGCCCTTCTACGAGCAGTACTTC
.	TRBV5-8	TRBJ2-3	.	CASSLRGATDTQYF	TGTGCCAGCAGCTTGCGGGGAGCTACAGATACGCAGTATTTT
.	TRBV5-5	TRBJ2-7	.	CASSVDYEQYF	TGTGCCAGCAGCGTAGACTACGAGCAGTACTTC
.	TRBV9	TRBJ2-7	once	CASSEGGPYEQYF	TGTGCCAGCAGCGAGGGGGGGCCCTACGAGCAGTACTTC
TRBD1	TRBV27	TRBJ1-4	.	CASRKTGGHEKLFF	TGTGCCAGCAGGAAGACAGGGGGCCATGAAAAACTGTTTTTT
.	TRBV6-6	TRBJ2-5	.	CASSRGLPETQYF	TGTGCCAGCAGTCGCGGACTCCCAGAGACCCAGTACTTC
.	TRBV9	TRBJ2-3	.	CASRGTSTDTQYF	TGTGCCAGCAGAGGGACTAGCACAGATACGCAGTATTTT
.	TRBV6-5	TRBJ2-3	.	CASRLQGSTDTQYF	TGTGCCAGCAGGTTACAGGGCTCCACAGATACGCAGTATTTT
TRBD2	TRBV6-4	TRBJ2-3	.	CASSPQGGGPTDTQYF	TGTGCCAGCAGCCCCCAGGGCGGGGGACCCACAGATACGCAGTATTTT
TRBD2	TRBV7-8	TRBJ2-1	.	CASSYGLAGVNEQFF	TGTGCCAGCAGCTATGGACTAGCGGGGGTCAATGAGCAGTTCTTC
.	TRBV4-3	TRBJ1-2	.	CASSPAGGSYGYTF	TGCGCCAGCAGCCCGGCCGGAGGAAGCTATGGCTACACCTTC
TRBD1	TRBV9	TRBJ2-1	.	CASSVAGQSYNEQFF	TGTGCCAGCAGCGTAGCGGGACAGTCCTACAATGAGCAGTTCTTC
TRBD1	TRBV9	TRBJ2-3	.	CASSNPRDRGTDTQYF	TGTGCCAGCAGCAACCCCCGGGACAGGGGCACAGATACGCAGTATTTT
TRBD1	TRBV5-8	TRBJ1-2	.	CASLAIRDRYYGYTF	TGTGCCAGCTTGGCGATCCGGGACAGATACTATGGCTACACCTTC
TRBD2	TRBV6-1	TRBJ2-3	.	CASSERWSGGTDTQYF	TGTGCCAGCAGTGAACGATGGAGCGGGGGCACAGATACGCAGTATTTT
.	TRBV15	TRBJ2-7	.	CATRSGSSYEQYF	TGTGCCACCAGATCAGGTAGCTCCTACGAGCAGTACTTC
.	TRBV27	TRBJ2-3	.	CASSAGGQGTDTQYF	TGTGCCAGCAGTGCCGGGGGGCAGGGCACAGATACGCAGTATTTT
.	TRBV7-9	TRBJ2-5	.	CASSNTGETQYF	TGTGCCAGCAGCAATACAGGGGAGACCCAGTACTTC
.	TRBV9	TRBJ1-3	.	CASSVGGGSGNTIYF	TGTGCCAGCAGCGTAGGCGGGGGAAGTGGAAACACCATATATTTT
TRBD1	TRBV6-1	TRBJ1-1	.	CASSGRDSQAFF	TGTGCCAGCAGTGGCCGGGACAGCCAAGCTTTCTTT
.	TRBV27	TRBJ2-3	.	CASSRLGGTDTQYF	TGTGCCAGCAGCAGACTCGGGGGCACAGATACGCAGTATTTT
.	TRBV7-9	TRBJ2-7	.	CASSQPPLGAGYYEQYF	TGTGCCAGCAGCCAACCGCCTTTGGGGGCGGGTTACTACGAGCAGTACTTC